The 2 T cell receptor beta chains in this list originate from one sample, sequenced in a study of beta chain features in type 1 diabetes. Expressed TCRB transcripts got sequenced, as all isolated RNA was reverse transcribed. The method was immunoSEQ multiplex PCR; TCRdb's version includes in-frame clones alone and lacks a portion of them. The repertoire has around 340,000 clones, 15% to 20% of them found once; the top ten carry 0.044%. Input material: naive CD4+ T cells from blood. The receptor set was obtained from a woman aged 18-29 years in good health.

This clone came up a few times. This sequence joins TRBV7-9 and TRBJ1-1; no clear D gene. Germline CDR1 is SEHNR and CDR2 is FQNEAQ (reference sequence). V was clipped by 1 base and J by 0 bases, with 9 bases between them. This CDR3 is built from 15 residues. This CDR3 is CASSLVPALNTEAFF. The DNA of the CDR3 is TGTGCCAGCAGCTTAGTCCCAGCGTTGAACACTGAAGCTTTCTTT.

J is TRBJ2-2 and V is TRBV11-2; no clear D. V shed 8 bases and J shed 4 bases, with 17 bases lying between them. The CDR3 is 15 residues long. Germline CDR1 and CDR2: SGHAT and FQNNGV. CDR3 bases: TGTGCCAGCGGCAGATTTTTCTCCTCCACCGGGGAGCTGTTTTTT. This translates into CASGRFFSSTGELFF.